This TCR beta chain was sequenced during a study of identical twins. TCRdb re-derived calls from the 5' RACE reads in MiXCR, one entry per CDR3 protein. The sample holds fewer than 500,000 distinct CDR3 sequences; more than 13% are singletons and the top ten take approximately 1%. The length of the CDR3 is 16 residues. Trimming removed 5 bases from V and 2 bases from J, with 18 bases in between. CDR1 is SGHTA and CDR2 is FQGTGA in the germline V gene. This clonotype was picked up a small number of times. The same data also contributed to another study, on yellow fever vaccine responses in identical twins.

The sequence was obtained from a woman aged 18-29 years in good health. The chain uses TRBV7-3 and TRBJ2-5; D is perhaps TRBD1 (5 bases). The sequenced sample consisted of CD4+ T cells sorted from blood. The chain's CDR3 is CASSPQGASSQETQYF. Written as DNA, the CDR3 is TGTGCCAGCAGCCCCCAAGGGGCCAGCTCACAAGAGACCCAGTACTTC. The full variable domain, rest sourced from reference TRBV7-3 and TRBJ2-5, is GAGVSQTPSNKVTEKGKYVELRCDPISGHTALYWYRQSLGQGPEFLIYFQGTGAADDSGLPNDRFFAVRPEGSVSTLKIQRTERGDSAVYLCASSPQGASSQETQYFGPGTRLLVL.